This record looks at one T cell receptor beta chain sequence and its context. Its antigen is not known. The CDR3 totals 15 residues. V lost 5 bases to trimming and J lost 1 base, with 14 bases between them. Per the germline V gene, CDR1 is SGHTA and CDR2 is FQGNSA. This specimen belongs to a study of T cell repertoires in cytomegalovirus infection. Study-wide background: Public signatures in TCR beta pointed to CMV infection and matching HLA type. Broader study findings: CMV-specific HLA-C-restricted TCR beta clonotypes dominated the ex vivo response.

A single record per CDR3 protein comes from TCRdb applying MiXCR to the reads. The table includes approximately 76,000 distinct CDR3 sequences, roughly 3.7% detected once. The rearrangement uses TRBV7-2 and TRBJ2-5; perhaps TRBD1 as D (6 bases). The sequenced sample consisted of PBMCs. This receptor was obtained from a human donor in good health (CMV status not recorded). Some clones in this sample may be carry-over from other donors' samples. The CDR3 nucleotides are TGTGCCAGCAGCACCGGGACACCCTCCCAAGAGACCCAGTACTTC. Translation: CASSTGTPSQETQYF.